The clone carrying this T cell receptor (beta chain) came up once. V lost 3 bases and J lost 5; bases outside the gene matches: 10. The germline V gene encodes CDR1 LGHDT and CDR2 YNNKEL (reference sequence). This CDR3 is built from 18 residues. In the authors' methods: Reference gene primer amplification yielded estimated nucleated cell counts. Repertoires were generated with immunoSEQ multiplex PCR, while TCRdb's copy carries only in-frame clones and drops some. V and J calls and clone size are as listed in that table; D and trimming were resolved from the DNA. There are roughly 360,000 clones in the sample; approximately 80% occur only once, and about 1% lies in the top ten. The sample belongs to a study of blood T cell repertoires in COVID-19. Study-level background: COVID-19 samples collected from the United States, Italy and Spain covered acute and convalescent phases. PBMCs, B-cell-depleted T cells, or T cells provided the cDNA or gDNA that made up the material.

Sequencing input: peripheral blood. The receptor's source is a human donor with acute or convalescent COVID-19. The donor label of this sample is uncertain. The chain joins TRBV3-1 (or the pseudogene TRBV3-2) to TRBJ2-5, with 15 nucleotides matching TRBD2. The CDR3 bases are TGTGCCAGCAGCCATCTATCGCCGGGACTAGCGGGAGGCGAGACCCAGTACTTC. This translates into CASSHLSPGLAGGETQYF.